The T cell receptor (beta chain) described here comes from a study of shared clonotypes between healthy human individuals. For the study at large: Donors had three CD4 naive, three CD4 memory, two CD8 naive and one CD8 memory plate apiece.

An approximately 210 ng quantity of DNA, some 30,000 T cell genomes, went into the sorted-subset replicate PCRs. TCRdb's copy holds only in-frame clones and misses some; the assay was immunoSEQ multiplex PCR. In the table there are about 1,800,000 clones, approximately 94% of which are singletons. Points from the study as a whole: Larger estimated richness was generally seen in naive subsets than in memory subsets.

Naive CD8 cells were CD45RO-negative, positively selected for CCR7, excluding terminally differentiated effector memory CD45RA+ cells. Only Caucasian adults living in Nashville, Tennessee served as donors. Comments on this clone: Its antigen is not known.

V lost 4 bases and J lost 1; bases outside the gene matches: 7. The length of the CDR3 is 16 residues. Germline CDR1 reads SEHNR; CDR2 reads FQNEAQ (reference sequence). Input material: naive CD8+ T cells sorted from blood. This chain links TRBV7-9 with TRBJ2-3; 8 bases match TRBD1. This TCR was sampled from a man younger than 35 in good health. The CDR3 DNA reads TGTGCCAGCAGCTCACCGACAGGGGTGGGCACAGATACGCAGTATTTT. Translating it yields CASSSPTGVGTDTQYF.